This TCR beta chain is from a study of cytomegalovirus exposure and HLA in healthy donors. Whole-study findings and limits: Association of a missense DCLRE1C variant with TCR beta V- and J-gene trimming was reported in a later analysis.

V was cut by 10 bases and J by 7 bases, with 29 bases left in between. The CDR3 consists of 17 residues. Germline V gene data show CDR1 as SGHTA and CDR2 as FQGNSA. PCR involved 60 Vbeta and 13 Jbeta primers. Clones were read by immunoSEQ multiplex PCR, and TCRdb kept only the in-frame ones, dropping some. The sample shows about 45,000 clones, about three quarters of them seen only once. Donors likely had unrecorded immune exposures despite being nominally healthy when sampled. On this clone: No antigen is known for it.

The chain couples TRBV7-2 to TRBJ2-1; D possibly corresponds to TRBD2 (6 bases). The material sequenced was PBMCs. This TCR derives from a young woman in good health and CMV-seronegative. The DNA of the CDR3 is TGTGCCATCTTAGGTGATATCACGGGACTCATTAGTAATGAGCAGTTCTTC. Translation: CAILGDITGLISNEQFF.